The 14 T cell receptor beta chains below come from one sample, sequenced in a study of blood T cell repertoires in COVID-19. TCRdb keeps only in-frame clones here, not all; method: immunoSEQ multiplex PCR. The sample contains about 260,000 clones, almost 85% of which appear only once. The sequenced material came from peripheral blood. These receptors all stem from a woman of 80 years or more with acute or convalescent COVID-19.

This chain joins TRBV7-9 and TRBJ2-7; 8 nucleotides align to TRBD2. The germline CDR1 and CDR2 sequences are SEHNR and FQNEAQ (reference sequence). V shed 5 bases, J shed 6 bases, and the junction held 6 bases outside the gene matches. This CDR3 has 13 amino acids. Written as DNA, the CDR3 is TGTGCCAGCAGCCTAACGGGAGGGTTCGAGCAGTACTTC. This sequence encodes CASSLTGGFEQYF.

V is TRBV9 and J is TRBJ1-2; TRBD1 matches at 8 bases. V lost 3 bases, J lost 2 bases, and 6 bases stayed unmatched. The CDR3 has 15 amino acids. Germline CDR1 is SGDLS and CDR2 is YYNGEE. CDR3 in amino acids: CASSATGGKNYGYTF. The CDR3 DNA sequence: TGTGCCAGCAGCGCCACAGGGGGGAAGAACTATGGCTACACCTTC.

With regard to this clone: Other DNA sequences in this sample translate to the same CDR3. V and J are TRBV5-1 and TRBJ2-7; 9 bases line up with TRBD1. Germline loops: CDR1 SGHRS, CDR2 YFSETQ. The CDR3 is made up of 14 amino acids. The J segment lost 4 bases and the V segment lost 4 bases, leaving 6 bases of the junction unmatched. The CDR3 is CASSPGTGRYEQYF. Here the CDR3 DNA reads TGCGCCAGCAGCCCCGGGACAGGGAGGTACGAGCAGTACTTC. The whole variable domain, remainder taken from reference TRBV5-1 and TRBJ2-7, is KAGVTQTPRYLIKTRGQQVTLSCSPISGHRSVSWYQQTPGQGLQFLFEYFSETQRNKGNFPGRFSGRQFSNSRSEMNVSTLELGDSALYLCASSPGTGRYEQYFGPGTRLTVT.

This clone was found once. V usage is TRBV28 and J usage is TRBJ2-7; 7 nucleotides line up with TRBD2. With V trimmed by 2 bases and J by 2 bases, 9 bases remained unmatched. Germline assignment: CDR1 MDHEN and CDR2 SYDVKM. CDR3 length equals 16 residues. The CDR3 loop reads CASSLGGLGRTYEQYF. CDR3 DNA: TGTGCCAGCAGTTTAGGTGGACTAGGGCGAACCTACGAGCAGTACTTC.

The count of this clone is one. This chain links TRBV7-9 with TRBJ2-7, with 9 bases lining up with TRBD1. CDR3 length equals 14 residues. With 5 bases clipped from V and 5 bases from J, the junction kept 7 bases outside the gene matches. Germline V gene lookup returns CDR1 SEHNR and CDR2 FQNEAQ (reference sequence). The CDR3 coding sequence is TGTGCCAGCAGCAAAACACAGGGGGCCCACGAGCAGTACTTC. Its protein product is CASSKTQGAHEQYF.

This chain uses TRBV27 with TRBJ2-7; TRBD1 matches 8 bases. V trimming: 5 bases; J trimming: 7 bases; junction bases outside the gene matches: 16. Germline loops: CDR1 MNHEY, CDR2 SMNVEV (reference sequence). The CDR3 loop spans 16 amino acids. CDR3 sequence reads: CASSRKPSGGAGEQYF. In DNA form, the CDR3 reads TGTGCCAGCAGTCGGAAACCATCAGGGGGCGCGGGGGAGCAGTACTTC.

The chain couples TRBV15 to TRBJ1-6, with D tentatively TRBD1 (5 bases). V lost 4 bases to trimming and J lost 10 bases, with 8 bases between them. The CDR3 is 12 residues long. Per the germline V gene, CDR1 is LNHNV and CDR2 is YYDKDF (reference sequence). In nucleotides, the CDR3 is TGTGCCACCAGCACAGGGAAGTCACCCCTCCACTTT. It yields the protein CATSTGKSPLHF.

The chain joins TRBV7-8 to TRBJ2-2; TRBD1 aligns across 11 bases. After removal of 5 bases from V and 4 bases from J, the junction contained 6 bases not matched to a gene. The CDR3 is made up of 16 amino acids. The germline V gene encodes CDR1 SGHVS and CDR2 FQNEAQ. CDR3 residues: CASSPEGQGGTGELFF. The CDR3 DNA follows: TGTGCCAGCAGCCCCGAGGGACAGGGGGGCACCGGGGAGCTGTTTTTT.

The chain recombines TRBV7-3 with TRBJ2-7; 8 nucleotides agree with TRBD2. After removal of 0 bases from V and 5 bases from J, the junction contained 6 bases not matched to a gene. The CDR3 totals 15 residues. CDR1 and CDR2 from the germline V gene are SGHTA and FQGTGA. CDR3 nucleotides: TGTGCCAGCAGCTTAACGGCGGGGGGCCCCCACGAGCAGTACTTC. It translates to CASSLTAGGPHEQYF.

The chain carries TRBV5-1 and TRBJ2-6; TRBD1 matches at 7 bases. Looked up from germline, CDR1 is SGHRS and CDR2 is YFSETQ. The V gene end was trimmed by 0 bases and the J gene end by 0 bases; junction bases not matched to a gene: 9. The CDR3 loop spans 19 amino acids. The CDR3 nucleotides are TGCGCCAGCAGCTTGGCCCTGGCAGGGGGTGGCTCTGGGGCCAACGTCCTGACTTTC. Its protein is CASSLALAGGGSGANVLTF. The full variable domain, in which reference TRBV5-1 and TRBJ2-6 provide the parts outside the CDR3, is KAGVTQTPRYLIKTRGQQVTLSCSPISGHRSVSWYQQTPGQGLQFLFEYFSETQRNKGNFPGRFSGRQFSNSRSEMNVSTLELGDSALYLCASSLALAGGGSGANVLTFGAGSRLTVL.

The gene calls are TRBV6-6 and TRBJ1-1, with 7 bases identical to TRBD1. This CDR3 comprises 14 residues. Per germline, CDR1 MNHNY and CDR2 SVGAGI (reference sequence). J gave up 7 bases and V 2 bases, and 7 bases lay outside the gene matches. As DNA, the CDR3 is TGTGCCAGCAGTTACAGGGACAGTAGCAGTGAAGCTTTCTTT. Amino acid sequence: CASSYRDSSSEAFF.

This chain connects TRBV4-2 to TRBJ1-4; 9 bases fit TRBD1. CDR1 LGHNA and CDR2 YNFKEQ come from the germline V gene. After removal of 2 bases from V and 17 bases from J, the junction contained 6 bases not matched to a gene. The CDR3 totals 12 residues. In DNA, the CDR3 is TGTGCCAGCAGCCAAACCCGGGACAGGGTTTTTTTT. Protein product: CASSQTRDRVFF.

V is TRBV28 and J is TRBJ1-4; a possible D gene is TRBD1 (5 bases). Between the trimmed V and J ends, which lost 5 bases and 0 bases, there was a span of 7 bases. There are 14 residues in the CDR3. The germline V gene encodes CDR1 MDHEN and CDR2 SYDVKM. This CDR3 reads CASSRGTTNEKLFF. In DNA, the CDR3 is TGTGCCAGCAGTAGGGGAACAACTAATGAAAAACTGTTTTTT. Looking up the rest from reference TRBV28 and TRBJ1-4 gives the full variable domain: DVKVTQSSRYLVKRTGEKVFLECVQDMDHENMFWYRQDPGLGLRLIYFSYDVKMKEKGDIPEGYSVSREKKERFSLILESASTNQTSMYLCASSRGTTNEKLFFGSGTQLSVL.

The table lists this clone with a count of one. The rearrangement uses TRBV28 and TRBJ2-4, with TRBD2 matching 11 bases. The trim removed 4 bases at V and 5 bases at J, leaving 4 bases unmatched. The CDR3 is 15 amino acids. CDR1 is MDHEN and CDR2 is SYDVKM in the germline V gene. CDR3 nucleotide sequence: TGTGCCAGCAGTTCCTCGGGACTAGCGGAAAACATTCAGTACTTC. It specifies CASSSSGLAENIQYF. The full variable domain, rest sourced from reference TRBV28 and TRBJ2-4, is DVKVTQSSRYLVKRTGEKVFLECVQDMDHENMFWYRQDPGLGLRLIYFSYDVKMKEKGDIPEGYSVSREKKERFSLILESASTNQTSMYLCASSSSGLAENIQYFGAGTRLSVL.